These 19 T cell receptor beta chains were sequenced from one sample in a study of CD8+ T cells in alopecia areata. Specimens obtained from alopecia areata patients comprised lesional scalp punch biopsies and peripheral blood. RNA was isolated and reverse transcribed to cDNA, the sequencing template. Sequenced by immunoSEQ multiplex PCR; TCRdb stores in-frame clones only, minus some. The sample shows over 15,000 clones, 45% to 65% of them seen only once. Input material: skin. The receptor set was obtained from a human donor with alopecia areata.

The V call is TRBV19, the J call TRBJ2-2; D ambiguous. The CDR3 is made up of 13 amino acids. Germline CDR1 is LNHDA and CDR2 is SQIVND (reference sequence). The ends were cut back, 5 bases at V and 8 bases at J, with 12 bases in the middle. This chain's CDR3 is CASSSRPKGELFF. In DNA, the CDR3 is TGTGCCAGTAGTTCCAGACCAAAGGGGGAGCTGTTTTTT.

The table lists this clone with a count of one. The genes are TRBV25-1 and TRBJ2-1; 7 positions agree with TRBD2. Germline V CDR1 and CDR2: MGHDK, SYGVNS. The ends lost 0 bases at V and 7 bases at J; junction bases unmatched: 12. This CDR3 is 17 amino acids long. DNA of the CDR3: TGTGCCAGCAGTGAATATCTTCTTTGGACTAGAAAAAATGAGCAGTTCTTC. It codes for CASSEYLLWTRKNEQFF.

The chain couples TRBV27 to TRBJ2-7; D unresolved. Trimming pared 5 bases from V and 0 bases from J, leaving 17 bases between. CDR3 length: 16 amino acids. Germline CDR1 MNHEY, CDR2 SMNVEV (reference sequence). The CDR3 region is CASSGPAAERSYEQYF. CDR3 nucleotides: TGTGCCAGCAGTGGCCCCGCGGCCGAGCGCTCCTACGAGCAGTACTTC.

V is TRBV7-9 and J is TRBJ2-7; 9 bases match TRBD1. Germline V lookup: CDR1 SEHNR, CDR2 FQNEAQ (reference sequence). Trimming took 6 bases from V and 2 from J; bases not matched to a gene: 8. This CDR3 comprises 15 residues. The CDR3 sequence: CASRYYTGGPYEQYF. The CDR3 region has the DNA TGTGCCAGCAGGTATTATACAGGGGGCCCCTACGAGCAGTACTTC.

This clone turned up a few times. The chain has TRBV27 and TRBJ2-1; D might be TRBD1 (5 bases). Trimming pared 2 bases from V and 5 bases from J, leaving 10 bases between. The CDR3 is made up of 14 amino acids. Germline V gene lookup returns CDR1 MNHEY and CDR2 SMNVEV (reference sequence). This CDR3 is CASSLPGFNNEQFF. CDR3 DNA: TGTGCCAGCAGTTTACCAGGGTTCAACAATGAGCAGTTCTTC.

This clone was observed a handful of times. The chain has TRBV14 and TRBJ1-2; TRBD1 matches at 8 bases. The junction had 9 bases not matched to a gene; V was cut back by 1 base and J by 2 bases. CDR3 size: 17 residues. Germline V lookup: CDR1 SGHDN, CDR2 FVKESK. DNA of the CDR3: TGTGCCAGCAGCCAAGGCTTGACAGGGGCTCGAAACTATGGCTACACCTTC. Its protein product is CASSQGLTGARNYGYTF.

This chain links TRBV2 with TRBJ1-5; 8 bases align to TRBD1. V was clipped by 8 bases and J by 0 bases; unmatched bases: 3. Germline lookup yields CDR1 SNHLY and CDR2 FYNNEI. The CDR3 runs to 14 residues. CDR3 in amino acids: CASWTGNSNQPQHF. CDR3 sequence (DNA): TGTGCCAGCTGGACAGGGAATAGCAATCAGCCCCAGCATTTT.

This clone was observed once. The V and J genes are TRBV7-9 and TRBJ2-7, with D possibly matching TRBD1 (5 bases). V shed 5 bases and J shed 0 bases, with 23 bases lying between them. This CDR3 is 18 amino acids long. Germline V CDR1 and CDR2: SEHNR, FQNEAQ (reference sequence). The CDR3 nucleotides are TGTGCCAGCAGCCAAGGGGTTTTCCCGCACCTCAACTCCTACGAGCAGTACTTC. It is translated as CASSQGVFPHLNSYEQYF.

The CDR3 bases are TGTGCCAGCAGTTACCTACAGGGGGCGTTCAAATCACCCCTCCACTTT. Its protein is CASSYLQGAFKSPLHF. The rearrangement links TRBV6-5 to TRBJ1-6; 9 bases are shared with TRBD1. J gave up 10 bases and V 2 bases, and 9 bases lay outside the gene matches. CDR1 is MNHEY, CDR2 SVGAGI, per germline. CDR3 length: 16 amino acids.

The J gene is TRBJ1-5, the V gene TRBV4-1; 7 bases are a match to TRBD1. J was trimmed by 0 bases and V by 4 bases; bases with no gene match: 6. The CDR3 covers 16 residues. CDR1 and CDR2 (germline): MGHRA, YSYEKL. CDR3 DNA sequence: TGCGCCAGCAGCCTCGGGGGACAGATTAGCAATCAGCCCCAGCATTTT. It translates to CASSLGGQISNQPQHF.

The rearrangement uses TRBV19 and TRBJ1-2, with D unclear. There are 16 residues in the CDR3. The germline V gene encodes CDR1 LNHDA and CDR2 SQIVND (reference sequence). V was trimmed by 6 bases and J by 4 bases, leaving 21 bases between them. The CDR3 nucleotides are TGTGCCAGTAGGAGGTCGGATCAAACCCTAGGCTATGGCTACACCTTC. Protein sequence: CASRRSDQTLGYGYTF. The complete variable domain, with remaining parts taken from reference TRBV19 and TRBJ1-2, reads DGGITQSPKYLFRKEGQNVTLSCEQNLNHDAMYWYRQDPGQGLRLIYYSQIVNDFQKGDIAEGYSVSREKKESFPLTVTSAQKNPTAFYLCASRRSDQTLGYGYTFGSGTRLTVV.

The chain has TRBV6-5 and TRBJ2-7; 11 bases map to TRBD2. Germline lookup yields CDR1 MNHEY and CDR2 SVGAGI. The CDR3 loop spans 15 amino acids. The trim removed 5 bases at V and 0 bases at J, leaving 3 bases unmatched. The CDR3 is CASSNGLAGSYEQYF. The CDR3 DNA follows: TGTGCCAGCAGTAACGGACTAGCGGGCTCCTACGAGCAGTACTTC.

In this sample, this clone turned up a few times. The rearrangement uses TRBV10-2 and TRBJ2-5; D is unclear. V was shortened by 5 bases and J by 5 bases, with 9 bases between the two germline ends. Germline loops: CDR1 WSHSY, CDR2 SAAADI. This CDR3 is built from 12 residues. CDR3 nucleotides: TGCGCCAGCAGTTCCGACGTGGAGACCCAGTACTTC. This sequence encodes CASSSDVETQYF.

V usage is TRBV15 and J usage is TRBJ1-5, with D possibly being TRBD1 (6 bases). V lost 1 base and J lost 9, with 7 bases in between. Germline loops: CDR1 LNHNV, CDR2 YYDKDF (reference sequence). CDR3 length equals 12 residues. The CDR3 here is CATSRVGAPQHF. The CDR3, as DNA: TGTGCCACCAGCAGAGTGGGGGCGCCCCAGCATTTT.

This clone was seen once. The V and J genes are TRBV11-2 and TRBJ2-3, with unresolved D. Germline values: CDR1 SGHAT, CDR2 FQNNGV. The length of the CDR3 is 13 residues. The germline V and J ends were trimmed by 1 base and 4 bases, with 6 bases remaining between them. CDR3 sequence reads: CASSLASPDTQYF. The CDR3 bases are TGTGCCAGCAGCTTAGCGAGCCCAGATACGCAGTATTTT.

V is TRBV6-5 and J is TRBJ2-5; no reliable D call. In germline, CDR1 is MNHEY, CDR2 SVGAGI. Trimming removed 5 bases at V and 5 bases at J, with 9 bases between. The CDR3 runs to 12 residues. CDR3 loop: CASSPHSETQYF. CDR3 nucleotide sequence: TGTGCCAGCAGTCCGCATTCGGAGACCCAGTACTTC.

This sequence joins TRBV5-1 and TRBJ2-7; a weak D match, TRBD1 (5 bases). CDR3 length: 14 amino acids. Germline V gene lookup returns CDR1 SGHRS and CDR2 YFSETQ. With 0 bases removed from V and 6 bases from J, the gap between germline ends came to 13 bases. The CDR3 is CASSLAGEGAEQYF. In DNA, the CDR3 is TGCGCCAGCAGCTTGGCCGGCGAAGGGGCCGAGCAGTACTTC.

This clone turned up a few times. The rearrangement links TRBV11-2 to TRBJ2-4; 8 bases map to TRBD2. The CDR3 covers 15 residues. Looked up from germline, CDR1 is SGHAT and CDR2 is FQNNGV. V lost 2 bases, J lost 4 bases, and 4 bases stayed unmatched. CDR3 bases: TGTGCCAGCAGCTTACCCAAGCGGGGGAAAAACATTCAGTACTTC. Translating gives CASSLPKRGKNIQYF.

In the case of this clone: Distinct nucleotide sequences in the sample also encode this CDR3. The chain joins TRBV5-4 to TRBJ1-1; D is uncertain. The CDR3 has 12 residues. CDR1 and CDR2 (germline): SGHNT, YYREEE (reference sequence). Trimming shortened V by 5 bases and J by 3 bases, and 8 bases separated the two germline ends. This chain's CDR3 is CASRLEYTEAFF. Here the CDR3 DNA reads TGTGCCAGCAGACTTGAGTACACTGAAGCTTTCTTT.